The T cell receptor beta chain described here comes from a study of response to subunit inactivated influenza vaccine (dated by TCRdb to 2017 to 2018). The study in broad terms: The study used deep quantitative T cell receptor repertoire profiling to track responses to a trivalent subunit inactivated influenza vaccine. General findings and caveats noted by the study authors: The authors suggested that each seasonal influenza vaccination may recruit only a limited number of new T cells.

The method behind the library was RT-PCR. Instrument used: Illumina HiSeq 2500. TCRdb reanalyzed the raw reads on its own, using fastp at Q25 for trimming and MiXCR for clone calling, and kept in-frame beta chains. Every entry covers one CDR3 protein and lists the most common genes and DNA from its rows. The sample table contains hundreds of thousands of distinct CDR3 sequences; only one count was recorded for about 15% of them. Approximately 10% of the sample goes to the ten largest clones. As concerns this clonotype: The antigen it recognizes is unknown. It may be a read error: a sequence one base away is much more abundant.

CDR1 SNHLY and CDR2 FYNNEI are derived from the germline V gene. The V and J ends are trimmed by 10 bases and 4 bases, leaving 12 bases between them. From its cysteine to its phenylalanine, the CDR3 spans 12 amino acids. Only the CDR3 DNA stays, 36 bases, in frame from base 1. The sequence came from a man between 50 and 59 years old who received an inactivated influenza vaccine. Donor details come from another sample of the same person, matched by shared clones. The sample in question was PBMCs from blood, obtained approximately 12 days after vaccination. The chain is encoded by TRBV2 joined to TRBJ2-3; TRBD1 might be the D gene, on 6 matching bases. The DNA reads TGTGCCACCACAGGGAGCCCAGATACGCAGTATTTT. Translated, it reads CATTGSPDTQYF.